Below are 11 T cell receptor beta chains sequenced from a single sample in a study of spatial heterogeneity in lung cancer. One entry per CDR3 protein results from TCRdb running MiXCR on the 5' RACE reads. This table has 35,000 to 55,000 distinct CDR3 sequences, almost 7% appearing once. The time point here: sample taken at primary tumor resection. Specimen: PBMCs, collected at surgery. These receptors came from a female donor with early-stage non-small cell lung cancer.

This clonotype was counted many times. CDR3 sequence reads: CASSLYEIGRSEQYF. The CDR3 DNA is TGCGCCAGCAGCTTGTACGAGATCGGTCGTTCCGAGCAGTACTTC. The chain recombines TRBV5-1 with TRBJ2-7; the D is unclear. The CDR3 consists of 15 residues. The germline V gene has CDR1 SGHRS and CDR2 YFSETQ. Trimming stripped 1 base from V and 6 bases from J, with 17 bases between.

In this sample, this clonotype turned up a few times. The chain recombines TRBV30 with TRBJ1-2; 11 bases are a match to TRBD1. Germline V gives CDR1 GTSNPN, CDR2 SVGIG (reference sequence). The CDR3 loop spans 15 amino acids. J was trimmed by 3 bases and V by 4 bases; bases with no gene match: 7. The CDR3 spells CAWTRTGGVDYGYTF. Here the CDR3 DNA reads TGTGCCTGGACAAGGACAGGGGGCGTTGACTATGGCTACACCTTC.

There are many counts of this clonotype. The chain couples TRBV20-1 to TRBJ1-4; D gene ambiguous. V was pared by 3 bases and J by 0 bases, with 8 bases between. Per germline, CDR1 DFQATT and CDR2 SNEGSKA (reference sequence). The CDR3 totals 14 residues. The CDR3 nucleotides read TGCAGTGCTAGGGCGGATGCAACTAATGAAAAACTGTTTTTT. It is translated as CSARADATNEKLFF.

In this sample, this clonotype turned up a few times. The chain recombines TRBV5-8 with TRBJ2-2, with D perhaps assigned TRBD1 or TRBD2 (7 bases each). From germline, CDR1 is SGHTS and CDR2 YDEGEE. The CDR3 spans 15 residues. Trimming took 4 bases from V and 0 from J, leaving 10 bases between them. Here the CDR3 DNA reads TGTGCCAGCAGCCCAGGGGGGGCGAACACCGGGGAGCTGTTTTTT. As protein: CASSPGGANTGELFF. The variable domain in full, completed from reference TRBV5-8 and TRBJ2-2, reads EAGVTQSPTHLIKTRGQQATLRCSPISGHTSVYWYQQALGLGLQFLLWYDEGEERNRGNFPPRFSGRQFPNYSSELNVNALELEDSALYLCASSPGGANTGELFFGEGSRLTVL.

The V gene is TRBV7-2, the J gene TRBJ2-3, with 7 bases lining up with TRBD2. This CDR3 is 17 amino acids long. V lost 2 bases to trimming and J lost 0 bases; unmatched junction nucleotides: 8. The germline CDR1 and CDR2 sequences are SGHTA and FQGNSA. CDR3 region: CASSLFDIAGSTDTQYF. The CDR3, as DNA: TGTGCCAGCAGCTTATTCGATATAGCGGGTAGCACAGATACGCAGTATTTT.

This chain connects TRBV28 to TRBJ1-3; D gene unclear. V dropped 5 bases and J dropped 4 bases, with 12 bases sitting between them. Germline V gives CDR1 MDHEN, CDR2 SYDVKM. The CDR3 is 14 residues long. The CDR3 nucleotides read TGTGCCAGCAGTCTTCGGACGGAGGGAAACACCATATATTTT. Translating it yields CASSLRTEGNTIYF.

This clonotype was found many times. The J gene is TRBJ1-5, the V gene TRBV7-9; the match to TRBD1 covers 7 bases. V lost 8 bases to trimming and J lost 8 bases; unmatched junction nucleotides: 9. This CDR3 has 13 residues. The germline V gene encodes CDR1 SEHNR and CDR2 FQNEAQ (reference sequence). This chain's CDR3 is CASVRQGNEPQHF. CDR3 DNA: TGTGCCAGCGTAAGACAGGGTAATGAGCCCCAGCATTTT. Combining the CDR3 with reference TRBV7-9 and TRBJ1-5 gives the whole variable domain DTGVSQNPRHKITKRGQNVTFRCDPISEHNRLYWYRQTLGQGPEFLTYFQNEAQLEKSRLLSDRFSAERPKGSFSTLEIQRTEQGDSAMYLCASVRQGNEPQHFGDGTRLSIL.

This clonotype was recorded many times. CDR3 DNA sequence: TGTGCCAGCAGTTACTACTCTGGGGCCAACGTCCTGACTTTC. Protein sequence: CASSYYSGANVLTF. The V call is TRBV3-1, the J call TRBJ2-6; D remains unclear. Trimming took off 6 bases at V and 0 bases at J, with 6 bases between the two ends. Germline V gene sequence: CDR1 LGHDT, CDR2 YNNKEL (reference sequence). The CDR3 spans 14 residues. Full variable domain (remainder filled in from reference TRBV3-1 and TRBJ2-6): DTAVSQTPKYLVTQMGNDKSIKCEQNLGHDTMYWYKQDSKKFLKIMFSYNNKELIINETVPNRFSPKSPDKAHLNLHINSLELGDSAVYFCASSYYSGANVLTFGAGSRLTVL.

To note about this clonotype: One end of the junction does not line up with germline, which may come from a read error. The rearrangement uses TRBV3-1 and TRBJ2-5; 11 nucleotides align to TRBD2. There are 17 residues in the CDR3. Germline V lookup: CDR1 LGHDT, CDR2 YNNKEL (reference sequence). Here the CDR3 DNA reads TGTGCCAGCAGCGAGACCGGGACTAGCGGCTACCAAGTGACCCAGTACTTC. Amino acid sequence: CASSETGTSGYQVTQYF.

This clonotype was observed at least ten times. The chain has TRBV12-3 or TRBV12-4 and TRBJ1-1; a possible D gene is TRBD1 (5 bases). CDR3 length equals 14 residues. Trimming took 7 bases from V and 2 from J, leaving 14 bases between them. CDR3 nucleotide sequence: TGTGCCAGCACCGGCCGCGGGGCAAACACTGAAGCTTTCTTT. Translated, it gives CASTGRGANTEAFF.

V and J are TRBV7-8 and TRBJ2-7; D gene unclear. V was clipped by 3 bases and J by 2 bases, with 8 bases between them. Germline V gives CDR1 SGHVS, CDR2 FQNEAQ. There are 13 residues in the CDR3. The CDR3 nucleotides are TGTGCCAGCAGCTTTCGACTGGCCTACGAGCAGTACTTC. As protein: CASSFRLAYEQYF.